A selection of T cell receptor beta chains follows, all from one sample in a study of graft-versus-host responses after intestinal transplantation. These receptors have no identified antigens. Some clones are missing from TCRdb's copy, which holds only in-frame ones; the method was immunoSEQ multiplex PCR. The data contain about 90,000 clones, just under 95% of them singletons. The material sequenced was unstimulated CD8+ T cells sorted from spleen or lymph node cells, taken before transplant. All receptors come from a human donor who was the organ donor for an intestinal transplant. Both conserved end residues are part of each CDR3. Each record gives: CDR3 protein, CDR3 DNA, V gene, D gene, J gene, clone size. The D gene is left open where the match is weak. Size is omitted from some rows. Given values are once, few, many or a class for expanded clones.

CAWSGGTTSSGNTIYF,TGTGCCTGGAGTGGAGGAACCACGAGCTCTGGAAACACCATATATTTT,TRBV30,.,TRBJ1-3,once
CASRMKGDEQFF,TGTGCCAGCAGGATGAAGGGGGATGAGCAGTTCTTC,TRBV2,.,TRBJ2-1,once
CASSYVGGAHEQFF,TGTGCCAGCAGTTACGTAGGGGGGGCGCATGAGCAGTTCTTC,TRBV6-6,.,TRBJ2-1,.
CASSFHSAGVGGETQYF,TGTGCCAGCAGCTTCCACTCAGCGGGAGTTGGTGGAGAGACCCAGTACTTC,TRBV11-2,TRBD2,TRBJ2-5,.
CASSPRTGPPGYTF,TGTGCCAGCAGCCCAAGAACAGGGCCCCCGGGCTACACCTTC,TRBV4-2,.,TRBJ1-2,few
CASSSRLNEKLFF,TGTGCCAGCAGTAGCAGGCTTAATGAAAAACTGTTTTTT,TRBV27,.,TRBJ1-4,.
CSFQGPSGNTIYF,TGCAGCTTCCAGGGTCCCTCTGGAAACACCATATATTTT,TRBV29-1,.,TRBJ1-3,.
CASSFTPVRQNIQYF,TGTGCCAGCAGTTTTACTCCCGTTCGCCAAAACATTCAGTACTTC,TRBV28,.,TRBJ2-4,.
CASSTYPGELFF,TGTGCCAGCAGCACCTACCCCGGGGAGCTGTTTTTT,TRBV11-3,.,TRBJ2-2,.
CASSWSRDSYNSPLHF,TGTGCCAGCAGTTGGAGCCGGGACTCCTATAATTCACCCCTCCACTTT,TRBV27,.,TRBJ1-6,.
CASSDRAVTYNEQFF,TGTGCCAGCAGTGATCGAGCGGTGACGTACAATGAGCAGTTCTTC,TRBV6-1,.,TRBJ2-1,.
CASSVSGGPSTDTQYF,TGTGCCAGCAGCGTGAGCGGGGGCCCTAGCACAGATACGCAGTATTTT,TRBV9,TRBD2,TRBJ2-3,.
CASSRFEVAAETQYF,TGTGCCAGCAGTCGGTTCGAGGTGGCGGCGGAGACCCAGTACTTC,TRBV27,.,TRBJ2-5,.
CASTGTGKLGYTF,TGTGCCAGCACCGGGACAGGGAAGCTAGGCTACACCTTC,TRBV7-9,TRBD1,TRBJ1-2,.
CASSVGSSYEQYF,TGTGCCAGCAGTGTCGGGAGCTCCTACGAGCAGTACTTC,TRBV6-1,.,TRBJ2-7,.
CASLPGTSRHNEQFF,TGTGCCAGCCTTCCCGGGACTAGCCGTCACAATGAGCAGTTCTTC,TRBV27,TRBD2,TRBJ2-1,once
CASSKVSGRRGDEQFF,TGTGCCAGCAGCAAAGTCAGCGGGAGGAGGGGGGATGAGCAGTTCTTC,TRBV21-1,.,TRBJ2-1,.
CASRLTQLNEQFF,TGCGCCAGCAGACTCACACAGTTAAATGAGCAGTTCTTC,TRBV4-1,.,TRBJ2-1,.
CASSVGDTYNYGYTF,TGTGCCAGCAGCGTAGGGGACACCTATAACTATGGCTACACCTTC,TRBV9,.,TRBJ1-2,.
CASSLGTGGEQFF,TGTGCCAGCAGCTTAGGGACAGGGGGTGAGCAGTTCTTC,TRBV5-6,TRBD1,TRBJ2-1,.
CASTGEADTQYF,TGTGCCAGCACCGGGGAGGCAGATACGCAGTATTTT,TRBV27,.,TRBJ2-3,.
CASSGSGSTDTQYF,TGTGCCAGCAGCGGTAGCGGTTCCACAGATACGCAGTATTTT,TRBV7-3,.,TRBJ2-3,once
CASSERTSGGRAETQYF,TGTGCCAGCAGTGAACGGACTAGCGGGGGGCGGGCAGAGACCCAGTACTTC,TRBV6-1,TRBD2,TRBJ2-5,.
CASSTPGGAQGYTF,TGCGCCAGCAGTACCCCGGGGGGCGCACAGGGCTACACCTTC,TRBV4-1,.,TRBJ1-2,.
CASSPRVGTFTGELFF,TGTGCCAGCTCACCACGAGTGGGGACTTTCACCGGGGAGCTGTTTTTT,TRBV18,.,TRBJ2-2,.
CASSPRTEQYGYTF,TGTGCCAGCAGTCCCCGGACAGAGCAATATGGCTACACCTTC,TRBV28,.,TRBJ1-2,.
CSVGPGDKQYF,TGCAGCGTTGGTCCAGGGGACAAGCAGTACTTC,TRBV29-1,.,TRBJ2-7,.
CASSMDTAYLGYNEQFF,TGTGCCAGTAGTATGGACACAGCCTATCTGGGGTACAATGAGCAGTTCTTC,TRBV19,.,TRBJ2-1,.
CASSLRNGGYTF,TGTGCCAGCAGCTTGAGGAATGGCGGCTACACCTTC,TRBV7-9,.,TRBJ1-2,few
CASSFRTRLGGYTF,TGTGCCAGCAGCTTTCGGACTAGGCTAGGAGGCTACACCTTC,TRBV7-2,.,TRBJ1-2,.
CASSTSSGVGNEQFF,TGTGCCAGTAGCACATCCTCGGGGGTGGGGAATGAGCAGTTCTTC,TRBV19,.,TRBJ2-1,.
CASSQGRNTEAFF,TGCGCCAGCAGCCAAGGGAGGAACACTGAAGCTTTCTTT,TRBV4-1,.,TRBJ1-1,.
CSVDTGQDQETQYF,TGCAGCGTTGACACGGGACAGGACCAAGAGACCCAGTACTTC,TRBV29-1,TRBD1,TRBJ2-5,.
CASSEGHSGSYNEQFF,TGTGCCAGCAGTGAAGGTCACTCCGGCTCCTACAATGAGCAGTTCTTC,TRBV2,.,TRBJ2-1,.
CASSPLSGEQPQHF,TGTGCCAGCAGCCCATTGTCTGGAGAACAGCCCCAGCATTTT,TRBV7-9,.,TRBJ1-5,.
CASSPASGVSSYNEQFF,TGTGCCAGCAGTCCCGCCAGCGGGGTAAGCTCCTACAATGAGCAGTTCTTC,TRBV6-9,TRBD2,TRBJ2-1,.
CASLPSTDRQYGYTF,TGTGCCAGCCTGCCGAGTACGGACAGGCAATATGGCTACACCTTC,TRBV28,TRBD1,TRBJ1-2,.
CASSPWTSGTDTQYF,TGTGCCAGCAGCCCATGGACTAGCGGCACAGATACGCAGTATTTT,TRBV5-5,TRBD2,TRBJ2-3,many
CASTTDPDSRFPKSAYEQYF,TGTGCCAGCACCACCGACCCGGACAGCCGGTTCCCCAAATCCGCCTACGAGCAGTACTTC,TRBV5-8,.,TRBJ2-7,.
CASSPGREVRETGELFF,TGCGCCAGCAGCCCTGGGAGGGAAGTACGGGAGACCGGGGAGCTGTTTTTT,TRBV5-1,TRBD2,TRBJ2-2,.
CASSLAGGQGDTQYF,TGTGCCAGCAGCCTCGCGGGAGGGCAGGGAGATACGCAGTATTTT,TRBV7-6,TRBD2,TRBJ2-3,.
CASSIQWAGTYEQYF,TGTGCCAGTAGTATTCAGTGGGCGGGGACCTACGAGCAGTACTTC,TRBV19,.,TRBJ2-7,.
CASSRPGGSGGNYNEQFF,TGTGCCAGCAGCCGACCGGGTGGAAGCGGGGGGAATTACAATGAGCAGTTCTTC,TRBV7-9,TRBD2,TRBJ2-1,.
CASVTGQGVSEQFF,TGCGCCAGCGTCACGGGACAGGGGGTTTCTGAGCAGTTCTTC,TRBV5-1,TRBD1,TRBJ2-1,.
CASSVGGGASSTDTQYF,TGTGCCAGCAGCGTGGGCGGGGGTGCATCTAGCACAGATACGCAGTATTTT,TRBV13,TRBD2,TRBJ2-3,once
CASSQFGLAGYEQYF,TGTGCCAGCAGCCAATTTGGACTAGCGGGATACGAGCAGTACTTC,TRBV4-2,TRBD2,TRBJ2-7,.
CASSQDRGAPSTDTQYF,TGTGCCAGCAGCCAAGATCGGGGAGCGCCTAGCACAGATACGCAGTATTTT,TRBV4-2,.,TRBJ2-3,.
CAKEWEGNQPQHF,TGTGCCAAGGAATGGGAGGGCAATCAGCCCCAGCATTTT,TRBV25-1,.,TRBJ1-5,.
CASSESSGSRETQYF,TGTGCCAGCAGTGAATCGAGCGGGAGTCGGGAGACCCAGTACTTC,TRBV25-1,TRBD2,TRBJ2-5,.
CASSPTGSSYEQYF,TGCGCCAGCAGCCCGACAGGTTCATCCTACGAGCAGTACTTC,TRBV4-3,.,TRBJ2-7,.
CASSQGGGGNEQFF,TGCGCCAGCAGCCAAGGAGGCGGGGGCAATGAGCAGTTCTTC,TRBV4-1,TRBD2,TRBJ2-1,few
CASSLGTGANEKLFF,TGTGCCAGCAGCTTGGGGACAGGGGCGAATGAAAAACTGTTTTTT,TRBV5-6,TRBD1,TRBJ1-4,.
CASQVLAGVPGGELFF,TGTGCCAGCCAGGTGCTAGCGGGAGTCCCGGGCGGGGAGCTGTTTTTT,TRBV27,TRBD2,TRBJ2-2,.
CASSQEGAGAYNEQFF,TGCGCCAGCAGCCAAGAAGGCGCGGGGGCTTACAATGAGCAGTTCTTC,TRBV4-3,.,TRBJ2-1,.
CASSLRGMGTYEQYF,TGCGCCAGCAGCCTCCGCGGGATGGGTACCTACGAGCAGTACTTC,TRBV4-1,.,TRBJ2-7,.
CSVDEIGADTQYF,TGCAGCGTTGACGAGATAGGAGCAGATACGCAGTATTTT,TRBV29-1,.,TRBJ2-3,.
CASSLPFLLDEQYF,TGTGCCAGCAGCTTACCCTTTCTACTCGACGAGCAGTACTTC,TRBV5-6,.,TRBJ2-7,.
CASSLSAEGYNEQFF,TGTGCCAGCAGTTTATCGGCGGAGGGGTACAATGAGCAGTTCTTC,TRBV27,.,TRBJ2-1,.
CASSFGGRAGEQFF,TGTGCCAGCAGCTTCGGCGGGAGGGCGGGAGAGCAGTTCTTC,TRBV7-6,TRBD2,TRBJ2-1,.